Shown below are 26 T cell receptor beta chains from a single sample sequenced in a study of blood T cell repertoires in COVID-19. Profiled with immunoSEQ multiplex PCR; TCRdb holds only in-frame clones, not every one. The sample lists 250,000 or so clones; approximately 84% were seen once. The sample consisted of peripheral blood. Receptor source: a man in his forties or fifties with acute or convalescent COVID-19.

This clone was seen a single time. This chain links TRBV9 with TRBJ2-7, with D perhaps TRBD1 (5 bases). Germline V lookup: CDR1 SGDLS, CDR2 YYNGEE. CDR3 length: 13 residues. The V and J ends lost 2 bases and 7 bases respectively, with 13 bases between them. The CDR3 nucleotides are TGTGCCAGCAGCGTTGCCGTGCGGACAGAGCAGTACTTC. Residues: CASSVAVRTEQYF.

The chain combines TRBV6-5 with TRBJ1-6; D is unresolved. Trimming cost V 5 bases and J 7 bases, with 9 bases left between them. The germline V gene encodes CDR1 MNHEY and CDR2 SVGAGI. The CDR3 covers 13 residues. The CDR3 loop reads CASSTQENSPLHF. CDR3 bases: TGTGCCAGCAGTACTCAGGAAAATTCACCCCTCCACTTT.

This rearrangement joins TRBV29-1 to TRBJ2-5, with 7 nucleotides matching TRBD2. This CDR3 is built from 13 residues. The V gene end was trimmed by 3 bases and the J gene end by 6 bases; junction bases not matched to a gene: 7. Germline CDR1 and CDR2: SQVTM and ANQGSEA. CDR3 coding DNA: TGCAGCGTTGACCGGGAGGTCACGAAGACCCAGTACTTC. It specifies CSVDREVTKTQYF.

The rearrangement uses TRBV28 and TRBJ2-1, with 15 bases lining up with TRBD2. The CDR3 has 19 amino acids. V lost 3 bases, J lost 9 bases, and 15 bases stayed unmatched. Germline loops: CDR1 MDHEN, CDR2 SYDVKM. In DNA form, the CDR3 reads TGTGCCAGCAGTTTGTCACAGGAAGGACTAGCGGGAGGGACCCTTGAGCAGTTCTTC. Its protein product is CASSLSQEGLAGGTLEQFF.

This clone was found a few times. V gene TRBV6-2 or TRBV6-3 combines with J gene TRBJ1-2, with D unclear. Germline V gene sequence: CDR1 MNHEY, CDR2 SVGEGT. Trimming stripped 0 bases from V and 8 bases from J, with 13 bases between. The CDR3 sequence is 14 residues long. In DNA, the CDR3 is TGTGCCAGCAGTTACTCAGGTCGCGGTCGCGGCTACACCTTC. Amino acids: CASSYSGRGRGYTF.

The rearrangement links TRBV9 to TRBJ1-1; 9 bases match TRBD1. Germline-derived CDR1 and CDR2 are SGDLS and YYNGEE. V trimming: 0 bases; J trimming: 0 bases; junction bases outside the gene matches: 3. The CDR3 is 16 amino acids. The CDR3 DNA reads TGTGCCAGCAGCGTAGGGGGACAGGGCTTGAACACTGAAGCTTTCTTT. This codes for CASSVGGQGLNTEAFF.

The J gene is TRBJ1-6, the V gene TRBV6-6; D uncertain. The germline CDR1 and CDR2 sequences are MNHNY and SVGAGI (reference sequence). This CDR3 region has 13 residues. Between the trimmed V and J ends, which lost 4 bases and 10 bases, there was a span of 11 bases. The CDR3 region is CASSSLRESPLHF. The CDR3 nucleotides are TGTGCCAGCAGTTCATTACGAGAGTCACCCCTCCACTTT.

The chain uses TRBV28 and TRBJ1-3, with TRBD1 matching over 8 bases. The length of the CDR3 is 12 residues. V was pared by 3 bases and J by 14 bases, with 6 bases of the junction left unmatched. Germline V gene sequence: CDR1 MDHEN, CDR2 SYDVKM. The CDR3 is CASSLAGQGVYF. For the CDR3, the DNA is TGTGCCAGCAGTTTGGCTGGACAGGGTGTATATTTT. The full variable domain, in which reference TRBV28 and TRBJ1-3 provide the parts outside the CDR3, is DVKVTQSSRYLVKRTGEKVFLECVQDMDHENMFWYRQDPGLGLRLIYFSYDVKMKEKGDIPEGYSVSREKKERFSLILESASTNQTSMYLCASSLAGQGVYFGEGSWLTVV.

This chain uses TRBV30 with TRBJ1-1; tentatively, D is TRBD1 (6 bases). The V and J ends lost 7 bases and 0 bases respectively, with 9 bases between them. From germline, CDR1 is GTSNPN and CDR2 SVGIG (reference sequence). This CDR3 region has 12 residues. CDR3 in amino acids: CASTGMNTEAFF. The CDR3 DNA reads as TGTGCCTCAACAGGGATGAACACTGAAGCTTTCTTT.

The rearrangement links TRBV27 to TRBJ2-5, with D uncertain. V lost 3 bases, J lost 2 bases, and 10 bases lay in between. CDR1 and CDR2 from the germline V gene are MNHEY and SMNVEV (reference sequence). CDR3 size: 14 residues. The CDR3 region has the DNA TGTGCCAGCAGTTTTTTGGGCCAGCAAGAGACCCAGTACTTC. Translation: CASSFLGQQETQYF.

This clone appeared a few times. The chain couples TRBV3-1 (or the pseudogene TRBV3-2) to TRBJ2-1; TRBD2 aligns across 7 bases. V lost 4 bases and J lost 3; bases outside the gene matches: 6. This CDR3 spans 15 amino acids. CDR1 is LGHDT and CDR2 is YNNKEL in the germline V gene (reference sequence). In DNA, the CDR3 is TGTGCCAGCAGCCCGAAACTAGCGAACTACAATGAGCAGTTCTTC. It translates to CASSPKLANYNEQFF.

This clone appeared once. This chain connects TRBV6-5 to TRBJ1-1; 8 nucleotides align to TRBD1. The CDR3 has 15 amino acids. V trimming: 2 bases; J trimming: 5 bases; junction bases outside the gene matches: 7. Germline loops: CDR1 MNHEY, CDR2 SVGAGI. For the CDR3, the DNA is TGTGCCAGCAGTTACACTGGACAGGGAGGGACTGAAGCTTTCTTT. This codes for CASSYTGQGGTEAFF.

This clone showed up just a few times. The CDR3: CASNGDSTPNTEAFF. As DNA, the CDR3 is TGTGCCAGCAATGGGGACAGTACCCCGAACACTGAAGCTTTCTTT. This chain joins TRBV2 and TRBJ1-1, with 7 bases aligning to TRBD1. This CDR3 is 15 amino acids long. The J segment lost 1 base and the V segment lost 7 bases, leaving 9 bases of the junction unmatched. CDR1 is SNHLY, CDR2 FYNNEI, per germline.

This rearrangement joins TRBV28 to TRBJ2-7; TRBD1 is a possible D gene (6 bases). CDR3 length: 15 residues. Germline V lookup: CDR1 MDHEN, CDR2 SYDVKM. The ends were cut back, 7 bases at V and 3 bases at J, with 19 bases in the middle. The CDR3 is CASTETTGLHYEQYF. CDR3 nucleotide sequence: TGTGCCAGCACCGAGACGACAGGCCTCCACTACGAGCAGTACTTC.

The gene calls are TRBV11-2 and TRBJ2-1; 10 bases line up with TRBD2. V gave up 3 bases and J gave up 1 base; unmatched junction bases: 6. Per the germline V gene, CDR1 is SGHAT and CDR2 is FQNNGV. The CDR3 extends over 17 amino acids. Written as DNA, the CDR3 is TGTGCCAGCAGCTTGTTTACTAGCGGGGTATCCTACAATGAGCAGTTCTTC. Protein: CASSLFTSGVSYNEQFF.

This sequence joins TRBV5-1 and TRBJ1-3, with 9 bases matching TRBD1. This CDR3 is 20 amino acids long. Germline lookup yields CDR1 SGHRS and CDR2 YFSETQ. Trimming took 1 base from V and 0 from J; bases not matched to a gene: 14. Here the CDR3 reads CASSLRSSDRGTYSGNTIYF. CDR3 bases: TGCGCCAGCAGCTTGAGATCATCCGACAGGGGGACCTACTCTGGAAACACCATATATTTT.

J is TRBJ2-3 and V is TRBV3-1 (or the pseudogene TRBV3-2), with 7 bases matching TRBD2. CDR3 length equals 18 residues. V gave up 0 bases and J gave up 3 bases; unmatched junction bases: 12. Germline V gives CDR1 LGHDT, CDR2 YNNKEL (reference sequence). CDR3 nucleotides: TGTGCCAGCAGCCAAGATCCCCCCTCGACTAGCCGAACAGATACGCAGTATTTT. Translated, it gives CASSQDPPSTSRTDTQYF.

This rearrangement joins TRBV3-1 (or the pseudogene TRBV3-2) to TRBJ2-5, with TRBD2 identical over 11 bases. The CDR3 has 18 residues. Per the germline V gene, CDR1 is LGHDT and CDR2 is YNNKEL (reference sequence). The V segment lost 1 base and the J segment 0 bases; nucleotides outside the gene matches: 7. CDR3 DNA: TGTGCCAGCAGCCAAGGCCTAGCGGGGGGTAACTACCAAGAGACCCAGTACTTC. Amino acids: CASSQGLAGGNYQETQYF.

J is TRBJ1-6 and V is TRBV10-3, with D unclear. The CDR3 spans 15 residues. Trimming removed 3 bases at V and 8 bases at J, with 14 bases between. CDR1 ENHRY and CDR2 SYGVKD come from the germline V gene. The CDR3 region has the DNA TGTGCCATCAGTGATATGGACTATCCATATTCACCCCTCCACTTT. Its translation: CAISDMDYPYSPLHF.

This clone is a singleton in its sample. The CDR3 DNA sequence: TGTGCCAGCTCACCCTCCACCGGGACTCCCGTCCCCGAGCAGTACTTC. Its protein product is CASSPSTGTPVPEQYF. The chain joins TRBV18 to TRBJ2-7; the D gene is possibly TRBD2 (6 bases). V was cut by 3 bases and J by 6 bases, with 21 bases left in between. This CDR3 contains 16 residues. CDR1 KGHSH and CDR2 LQKENI come from the germline V gene.

This CDR3 reads CASSRGTGDSYEQYF. CDR3 in DNA: TGTGCCAGCAGCCGTGGGACAGGGGACTCCTACGAGCAGTACTTC. The chain employs TRBV4-2 and TRBJ2-7, with TRBD1 identical over 10 bases. The CDR3 spans 15 residues. Germline lookup yields CDR1 LGHNA and CDR2 YNFKEQ. Trimming cost V 4 bases and J 0 bases; bases outside gene matches: 3.

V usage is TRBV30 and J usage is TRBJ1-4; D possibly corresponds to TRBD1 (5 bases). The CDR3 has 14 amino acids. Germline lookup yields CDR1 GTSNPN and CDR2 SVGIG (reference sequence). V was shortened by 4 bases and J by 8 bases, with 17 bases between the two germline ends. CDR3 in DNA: TGTGCCTGGACCCCGCGCAGGGTGGAGGAAAAACTGTTTTTT. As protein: CAWTPRRVEEKLFF.

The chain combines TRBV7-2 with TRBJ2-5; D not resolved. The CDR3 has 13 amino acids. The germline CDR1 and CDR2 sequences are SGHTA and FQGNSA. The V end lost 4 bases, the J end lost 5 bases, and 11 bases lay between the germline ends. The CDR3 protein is CASSSLQRETQYF. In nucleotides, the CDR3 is TGTGCCAGCAGCTCACTCCAGAGGGAGACCCAGTACTTC.

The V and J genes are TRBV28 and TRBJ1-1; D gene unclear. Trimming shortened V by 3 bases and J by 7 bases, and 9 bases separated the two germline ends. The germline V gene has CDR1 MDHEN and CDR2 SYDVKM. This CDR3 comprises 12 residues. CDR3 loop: CASSFTAGEAFF. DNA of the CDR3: TGTGCCAGCAGTTTTACAGCTGGTGAAGCTTTCTTT.

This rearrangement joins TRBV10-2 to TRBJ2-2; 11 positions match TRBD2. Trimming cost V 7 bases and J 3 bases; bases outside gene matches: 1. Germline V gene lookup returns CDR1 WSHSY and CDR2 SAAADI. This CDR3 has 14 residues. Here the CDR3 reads CASNSGRDTGELFF. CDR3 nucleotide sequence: TGCGCCAGCAATAGCGGGAGGGACACCGGGGAGCTGTTTTTT.

This chain's CDR3 is CASSEGQGPFATNEKLFF. CDR3 DNA: TGTGCCAGCAGCGAGGGGCAGGGGCCTTTTGCAACTAATGAAAAACTGTTTTTT. The chain combines TRBV9 with TRBJ1-4, with a possible D match to TRBD1 (6 bases). Germline V CDR1 and CDR2: SGDLS, YYNGEE. Trimming pared 3 bases from V and 0 bases from J, leaving 18 bases between. The length of the CDR3 is 18 residues.